Sequencing of this TCR beta chain was carried out in a study of T cell responses to AZD1222 COVID-19 vaccine. Study-level results: Researchers took repertoire samples only after the peak T cell response had come. The breadth and depth of Spike-specific TCRs increased once two AZD1222 doses had been given. Variant regions that are unmutated are reportedly the target of nearly half of spike-specific TCRs.

Details on this clone: Its matching antigen is unknown. Sequence at one end of the junction differs from germline and may be a read error.

CDR3 length: 14 amino acids. Germline V gene lookup returns CDR1 KGHDR and CDR2 SFDVKD. Only in-frame clones appear in the TCRdb table, and some are missing; sequencing was by immunoSEQ multiplex PCR. This sample has fewer than 50,000 clones, with over 75% found just once. The rearrangement joins TRBV24-1 to TRBJ1-1; 12 bases match TRBD1. The sample here was peripheral blood, taken 28 days after the second dose of the MenACWY control vaccine. The receptor was isolated from an adult who received the MenACWY meningococcal vaccine as a control. The CDR3 here is CATSDSGTGGANQF. CDR3 bases: TGTGCCACCAGTGATTCCGGGACAGGGGGCGCAAATCAGTTT.